This T cell receptor beta chain was recovered during a study of Ad26.COV2.S vaccination and SARS-CoV-2 variants (dated by TCRdb to the early 2020s). Regarding the complete study: Vaccine-arm donors were drawn from COV1001, a multicentre, randomized, double-blind, placebo-controlled phase I-IIa trial of Ad26.COV2.S in healthy adults. Dosing of Ad26.COV2.S was intramuscular, at either 5x10^10 or 1x10^11 viral particles, delivered as one shot or as two shots spaced 56 days apart. Sequencing of the TCRbeta repertoire served to evaluate the specificity and breadth of SARS-CoV-2-reactive T cell receptors following Ad26.COV2.S vaccination. A total of roughly 32 samples were included in the TCR-sequenced set, comprising some 20 Ad26.COV2.S vaccine recipients, 5 placebo recipients and 8 SARS-CoV-2 convalescent individuals. Participants in the trial were split at random into five groups of five each, receiving low-dose or high-dose Ad26.COV2.S once or twice, or else placebo on both occasions. Throughout the experiments and outcome assessment, investigators stayed blinded to trial group allocation.

The intended sense of this specimen's treatment or condition label: roughly 20 received Ad26.COV2.S at low or high dose, single or two shots; several received placebo; per-sample allocation not given. For vaccine and placebo recipients, the sequenced repertoires came from samples collected on day 63 after the first injection. Between 29 July and 7 August 2020, Cohort 1b enrolled approximately 26 adults aged 18-55 years at one site in Boston, USA. Ad26.COV2.S consisted of a replication-incompetent adenovirus type 26 vector by which a prefusion-stabilized SARS-CoV-2 spike protein from the original Wuhan strain was expressed. TCRbeta CDR3 regions were sequenced with the immunoSEQ Assay. After extraction, genomic DNA underwent amplification by bias-controlled multiplex PCR, followed by high-throughput sequencing. Per the source publication's procedure: To quantify the absolute abundance of every unique TCRbeta CDR3 region, sequences were collapsed and filtered. T cell fraction was estimated by normalizing TCRbeta template counts to usable DNA, which was measured by amplifying reference genes present in all nucleated cells. Repertoire TCRs were annotated as SARS-CoV-2-specific by exact matching of V gene, CDR3 amino acid sequence and J gene to a known reactive TCR set. The reference SARS-CoV-2 TCR set was derived from MIRA and filtered for enrichment in COVID-19-positive ImmuneCODE repertoires, a step that removed public or cross-reactive TCRs. Based on the MIRA antigens, annotated TCRs were further analysed at the level of specific ORF or position within ORF. Depth was the summed frequency of annotated unique rearrangements, while breadth was defined as annotated unique rearrangements over total unique productive rearrangements. Two-sided Wilcoxon rank-sum tests were applied when comparing TCR breadth between groups. The immuneACCESS repertoire file appears here via TCRdb, limited to in-frame rearrangements. These files lack a portion of the clones; in checked studies, under half of the deficit traces to unresolved V genes, and the cause of the others is not known. Clonal size and the V and J genes are those of that table, whereas D and trimming came from the DNA. This sample comprises fewer than 500,000 clones, around 90% of them detected only once. Roughly an eighth of the sample is in the top ten clones.

Worth noting for this clone: Its antigen is still unknown. The junction departs from the called germline gene at one end, perhaps through a read error.

Study-level results and caveats: Vaccine and placebo recipients had similar non-spike TCR breadth, a finding consistent with the vaccine containing only spike. Spike-specific TCR breadth was higher in Ad26.COV2.S recipients than in placebo recipients (P = 0.0014). According to the authors, total T cell responses may have been underestimated by the TCR breadth and depth analyses. After vaccination, spike-specific CD8+ and CD4+ T cell responses were reported to show substantial breadth. Comparing responses between vaccine doses or regimens was not something the study was powered to do.

Specimen: peripheral blood, collected in a trial of Ad26.COV2.S vaccine versus placebo. This clonotype was obtained from a person between 18 and 65 years old who received the Ad26.COV2.S COVID-19 vaccine or a placebo.

CDR3 region: CASSLAGTVGNEQFF. The DNA sequence is as follows: TGTGCCAGCAGCCTAGCCGGGACAGTGGGGAATGAGCAGTTCTTC. The chain is made from TRBV7-9 and TRBJ2-1, with TRBD1 matching 7 junction bases. The cysteine opens and the phenylalanine closes a CDR3 of 15 amino acids. Of the read, only the CDR3 DNA is kept; its 45 bases are in frame from base 1. From a lookup of the germline V gene (reference sequence), CDR1 and CDR2 are SEHNR and FQNEAQ. The variable domain in full, with residues beyond the CDR3 obtained from the reference TRBV7-9 and TRBJ2-1 genes, is DTGVSQNPRHKITKRGQNVTFRCDPISEHNRLYWYRQTLGQGPEFLTYFQNEAQLEKSRLLSDRFSAERPKGSFSTLEIQRTEQGDSAMYLCASSLAGTVGNEQFFGPGTRLTVL.